This passage covers 25 T cell receptor beta chains from one sample sequenced in a study of cytomegalovirus exposure and HLA in healthy donors. Primers for the PCR totalled 60 Vbeta and 13 Jbeta. Only in-frame clones appear in the TCRdb table, and some are missing; sequencing was by immunoSEQ multiplex PCR. Of about 140,000 clones in the sample, approximately 79% were seen once. Material: PBMCs. These receptor sequences come from a female donor in good health and CMV-seronegative.

DNA of the CDR3: TGTGCCAGCAGCGTAGATTCGACAGGGGGTAACACTGAAGCTTTCTTT. It encodes CASSVDSTGGNTEAFF. The V and J genes are TRBV9 and TRBJ1-1; 9 nucleotides agree with TRBD1. With 0 bases clipped from V and 2 bases from J, the junction kept 5 bases outside the gene matches. This CDR3 is 16 amino acids long. The germline V gene encodes CDR1 SGDLS and CDR2 YYNGEE.

The chain combines TRBV6-5 with TRBJ2-3, with 9 bases that match TRBD2. CDR3 length: 15 amino acids. V lost 5 bases to trimming and J lost 5 bases; unmatched junction nucleotides: 8. Looked up from germline, CDR1 is MNHEY and CDR2 is SVGAGI. The CDR3 here is CASSPVREGRDTQYF. DNA for the CDR3: TGTGCCAGCAGTCCCGTGCGGGAGGGCAGAGATACGCAGTATTTT.

The chain is built from TRBV11-2 and TRBJ2-5; the D is unclear. The CDR3 loop spans 15 amino acids. From germline, CDR1 is SGHAT and CDR2 FQNNGV. V dropped 5 bases and J dropped 1 base, with 14 bases sitting between them. CDR3 residues: CASSRRVASQETQYF. The CDR3, as DNA: TGTGCCAGCAGCAGGAGAGTCGCGAGCCAAGAGACCCAGTACTTC.

The chain couples TRBV23-1 to TRBJ1-5; 8 bases line up with TRBD1. TRBV23-1 counts as an open reading frame of uncertain function. The CDR3 runs 14 residues. V lost 3 bases to trimming and J lost 7 bases; unmatched junction nucleotides: 5. The CDR3: CASSHGQGIQPQHF. CDR3 bases: TGCGCCAGCAGTCACGGACAGGGAATACAGCCCCAGCATTTT.

The V and J genes are TRBV19 and TRBJ1-1; D is ambiguous. CDR3 size: 13 residues. Germline lookup yields CDR1 LNHDA and CDR2 SQIVND (reference sequence). V lost 1 base to trimming and J lost 8 bases, with 11 bases between them. This CDR3 reads CASSIVARGEAFF. CDR3 DNA sequence: TGTGCCAGTAGTATAGTGGCCCGCGGGGAAGCTTTCTTT. Combining the CDR3 with reference TRBV19 and TRBJ1-1 gives the whole variable domain DGGITQSPKYLFRKEGQNVTLSCEQNLNHDAMYWYRQDPGQGLRLIYYSQIVNDFQKGDIAEGYSVSREKKESFPLTVTSAQKNPTAFYLCASSIVARGEAFFGQGTRLTVV.

This clone was seen only once. V usage is TRBV4-1 and J usage is TRBJ1-2; D gene unclear. The CDR3 length is 14 residues. Looked up from germline, CDR1 is MGHRA and CDR2 is YSYEKL. Trimming pared 2 bases from V and 2 bases from J, leaving 9 bases between. The CDR3 loop is CASSQREGNYGYTF. The CDR3 coding sequence is TGCGCCAGCAGCCAACGGGAGGGAAACTATGGCTACACCTTC.

The V and J genes are TRBV6-5 and TRBJ2-1; 7 bases agree with TRBD2. There are 16 residues in the CDR3. With V trimmed by 3 bases and J by 7 bases, 12 bases remained unmatched. Per germline, CDR1 MNHEY and CDR2 SVGAGI. The CDR3 region has the DNA TGTGCCAGCAGTTATTTACCAGCGGGACCTCGAAATGAGCAGTTCTTC. Its translation is CASSYLPAGPRNEQFF.

The V call is TRBV28, the J call TRBJ1-1, with TRBD1 matching over 9 bases. V gave up 6 bases and J gave up 4 bases; unmatched junction bases: 3. This CDR3 has 13 amino acids. Germline V lookup: CDR1 MDHEN, CDR2 SYDVKM. The CDR3 sequence: CASRKTGGTEAFF. The CDR3 DNA follows: TGTGCCAGCAGAAAGACAGGGGGCACTGAAGCTTTCTTT.

The V and J genes are TRBV6-1 and TRBJ2-7; 7 bases line up with TRBD2. Germline CDR1 is MNHNS and CDR2 is SASEGT. Trimming took 3 bases from V and 4 from J; bases not matched to a gene: 9. The CDR3 is made up of 15 amino acids. The CDR3 DNA sequence: TGTGCCAGCAGTGATGGGACGGGAGGAGGGTACGAGCAGTACTTC. Translated: CASSDGTGGGYEQYF.

The chain links TRBV6-5 to TRBJ1-2; 7 bases fit TRBD1. With 5 bases clipped from V and 2 bases from J, the junction kept 5 bases outside the gene matches. The CDR3 spans 14 residues. Germline-derived CDR1 and CDR2 are MNHEY and SVGAGI. CDR3 loop: CASSRTGVNYGYTF. As DNA, the CDR3 is TGTGCCAGCAGTCGGACAGGAGTAAACTATGGCTACACCTTC.

This clone has just a few counts. DNA for the CDR3: TGTGCCAGCAGTCCCCTGGGACAGCTGAACACCGGGGAGCTGTTTTTT. Translation: CASSPLGQLNTGELFF. J is TRBJ2-2 and V is TRBV27, with 7 bases lining up with TRBD1. Per the germline V gene, CDR1 is MNHEY and CDR2 is SMNVEV (reference sequence). With V trimmed by 5 bases and J by 1 base, 7 bases remained unmatched. This CDR3 has 16 amino acids.

This clone has just one count. This chain uses TRBV19 with TRBJ2-5; D possibly corresponds to TRBD2 (5 bases). Germline-derived CDR1 and CDR2 are LNHDA and SQIVND (reference sequence). Trimming left V 6 bases short and J 2 bases short, with 10 bases between. This CDR3 contains 13 residues. The CDR3: CASRNGGQETQYF. For the CDR3, the DNA is TGTGCCAGTAGGAACGGAGGACAAGAGACCCAGTACTTC.

CDR3 residues: CSVAGRARETQYF. The CDR3 nucleotides read TGCAGCGTTGCGGGCAGGGCGAGAGAGACCCAGTACTTC. The chain carries TRBV29-1 and TRBJ2-5; possibly TRBD1 for D (5 bases). There are 13 residues in the CDR3. The germline CDR1 and CDR2 sequences are SQVTM and ANQGSEA. V lost 4 bases, J lost 4 bases, and 13 bases lay in between.

The V call is TRBV18, the J call TRBJ1-2; maybe TRBD1 (5 bases). The CDR3 sequence is 12 residues long. V was cut by 6 bases and J by 3 bases, with 8 bases left in between. Germline V gene sequence: CDR1 KGHSH, CDR2 LQKENI. The CDR3 DNA sequence: TGTGCCAGCTCGGGGGGGTACTATGGCTACACCTTC. It is translated as CASSGGYYGYTF. Full variable domain (outside the CDR3, taken from reference TRBV18 and TRBJ1-2): NAGVMQNPRHLVRRRGQEARLRCSPMKGHSHVYWYRQLPEEGLKFMVYLQKENIIDESGMPKERFSAEFPKEGPSILRIQQVVRGDSAAYFCASSGGYYGYTFGSGTRLTVV.

This rearrangement joins TRBV5-1 to TRBJ2-1, with D perhaps TRBD2 (5 bases). CDR3 size: 15 residues. Trimming pared 1 base from V and 6 bases from J, leaving 14 bases between. Germline V CDR1 and CDR2: SGHRS, YFSETQ. The CDR3 DNA is TGCGCCAGCAGCTTGTCTAGCTCACTACGCAATGAGCAGTTCTTC. The encoded protein is CASSLSSSLRNEQFF.

This rearrangement joins TRBV18 to TRBJ2-7; TRBD2 might be the D (6 bases). The germline V gene encodes CDR1 KGHSH and CDR2 LQKENI. Trimming removed 3 bases at V and 6 bases at J, with 9 bases between. This CDR3 contains 12 residues. CDR3 region: CASSPVTSEQYF. The CDR3 coding sequence is TGTGCCAGCTCACCGGTGACTAGCGAGCAGTACTTC.

The chain recombines TRBV2 with TRBJ2-3, with D possibly TRBD1 on 6 matching bases. Germline V gene data show CDR1 as SNHLY and CDR2 as FYNNEI. The CDR3 extends over 16 amino acids. V lost 8 bases and J lost 5, with 23 bases in between. The CDR3 sequence: CASGGIRSGVGDTQYF. The CDR3 region has the DNA TGTGCCAGCGGTGGGATAAGATCAGGGGTTGGAGATACGCAGTATTTT.

The chain links TRBV19 to TRBJ2-1; maybe TRBD2 (6 bases). Germline CDR1 and CDR2: LNHDA and SQIVND (reference sequence). Trimming removed 5 bases at V and 2 bases at J, with 10 bases between. This CDR3 contains 14 residues. The CDR3 DNA is TGTGCCAGTAGTGCCGGCGGGACCTACAATGAGCAGTTCTTC. Translated: CASSAGGTYNEQFF.

The chain couples TRBV18 to TRBJ2-5; D perhaps matches TRBD1 (5 bases). The CDR3 contains 14 residues. Germline V CDR1 and CDR2: KGHSH, LQKENI. Trimming shortened V by 2 bases and J by 3 bases, and 10 bases separated the two germline ends. In DNA form, the CDR3 reads TGTGCCAGCTCACCAGGGGCGACGGAAGAGACCCAGTACTTC. Protein: CASSPGATEETQYF.

This chain links TRBV6-6 with TRBJ2-1; D is unclear. V was cut by 4 bases and J by 9 bases, with 10 bases left in between. CDR3 length: 12 residues. Germline CDR1 reads MNHNY; CDR2 reads SVGAGI (reference sequence). The CDR3 region is CASSFRVGEQFF. The CDR3 nucleotides read TGTGCCAGCAGTTTCCGAGTCGGTGAGCAGTTCTTC.

This clone has only a few counts. This chain's CDR3 is CAWAGGTEAFF. The CDR3 DNA sequence: TGTGCCTGGGCGGGCGGGACTGAAGCTTTCTTT. The V and J genes are TRBV30 and TRBJ1-1; D uncertain. This CDR3 spans 11 amino acids. Trimming removed 5 bases from V and 5 bases from J, with 9 bases in between. Germline V gene lookup returns CDR1 GTSNPN and CDR2 SVGIG (reference sequence).

The genes are TRBV6-5 and TRBJ2-7, with D perhaps TRBD1 (5 bases). This CDR3 has 13 residues. In germline, CDR1 is MNHEY, CDR2 SVGAGI. V was pared by 2 bases and J by 3 bases, with 8 bases between. This chain's CDR3 is CASSYGADYEQYF. DNA of the CDR3: TGTGCCAGCAGTTACGGGGCAGACTACGAGCAGTACTTC.

The CDR3 nucleotides are TGTGCCAGCACCGCCTCTGGGACAGGGGGCAGAGAGCAGTACTTC. Translated, it gives CASTASGTGGREQYF. The chain couples TRBV28 to TRBJ2-7, with 12 bases identical to TRBD1. Germline V gene sequence: CDR1 MDHEN, CDR2 SYDVKM. With V trimmed by 7 bases and J by 7 bases, 11 bases remained unmatched. This CDR3 has 15 amino acids.

The gene calls are TRBV5-1 and TRBJ1-2; TRBD1 agrees at 7 bases. CDR1 SGHRS and CDR2 YFSETQ come from the germline V gene. CDR3 size: 13 residues. The junction had 3 bases not matched to a gene; V was cut back by 4 bases and J by 3 bases. CDR3 residues: CASSPGQDYGYTF. For the CDR3, the DNA is TGCGCCAGCAGCCCAGGACAGGACTATGGCTACACCTTC.

DNA for the CDR3: TGTGCCAGCAGCTTATCCCGTACCCAGGCAGATACGCAGTATTTT. This encodes CASSLSRTQADTQYF. V is TRBV7-9 and J is TRBJ2-3; D unresolved. Germline V gene lookup returns CDR1 SEHNR and CDR2 FQNEAQ (reference sequence). Trimming stripped 2 bases from V and 4 bases from J, with 13 bases between. This CDR3 spans 15 amino acids.